The rows below give T cell receptor beta chains drawn from one sample of a study of early T cells in non-severe SARS-CoV-2 infection. TCRdb redid the calling of the 5' RACE reads with MiXCR, one entry per CDR3 protein. The repertoire consists of 30,000 to 40,000 distinct CDR3 sequences, with 9% occurring once and the leading ten covering approximately 13%. The material sequenced was whole blood. These TCRs come from an adult who was a healthcare worker with PCR-confirmed SARS-CoV-2 infection or an uninfected control (not recorded which). Both conserved end residues are trimmed from each CDR3.

v_gene	j_gene	len	CDR3aa
TRBV29-1	TRBJ2-1	10	SALRQGNEQF
TRBV10-3	TRBJ2-4	13	AISEGAVAKNIQY
TRBV11-2	TRBJ2-5	11	ASSLDPGLAKY
TRBV4-3	TRBJ2-2	14	ASSQVGRTNTGELF
TRBV6-2/TRBV6-3	TRBJ2-4	11	ASSEPQGSIQY
TRBV5-6	TRBJ1-6	11	ASSWGGNSPLH
TRBV5-1	TRBJ2-3	15	ASSLTVAGDFTDTQY
TRBV11-1	TRBJ2-7	11	ASSLERSYEQY
TRBV7-6	TRBJ1-5	12	ASSLEGFNQPQH
TRBV5-6	TRBJ1-2	13	ASSAGWGISYGYT
TRBV20-1	TRBJ1-3	9	SARRGNTIY
TRBV19	TRBJ2-3	12	ASSIDGSTDTQY
TRBV29-1	TRBJ1-1	9	SVSQNTEAF
TRBV7-6	TRBJ1-1	12	ASSLEQTGTEAF
TRBV23-1	TRBJ1-2	13	ASSPEDRAYYGYT
TRBV30	TRBJ2-7	10	AWSVSGYEQY
TRBV6-5	TRBJ2-3	15	ASSYSPGGTSTDTQY
TRBV7-9	TRBJ2-2	12	ASNGQGWGGELF
TRBV18	TRBJ1-1	13	ASSPIKDRSTEAF
TRBV5-1	TRBJ1-1	13	ASSHQKGQGTEAF
TRBV7-9	TRBJ2-1	11	ASSLGQISGQF
TRBV7-9	TRBJ2-3	11	ASSLRNTDTQY
TRBV20-1	TRBJ1-4	11	SANDLRSEKLF
TRBV7-3	TRBJ2-5	10	ASSSGRETQY
TRBV4-1	TRBJ2-3	12	ASSQDPGTDTQY
TRBV24-1	TRBJ1-5	12	ATSWSISNQPQH
TRBV7-2	TRBJ1-6	13	ASTDWTEYNSPLH
TRBV3-1	TRBJ2-1	10	ASSQEVNEQF
TRBV5-1	TRBJ2-7	10	ASSRDSYEQY
TRBV2	TRBJ2-4	10	ASSEGGNIQY
TRBV4-3	TRBJ2-7	13	ASSQGLEEHYEQY
TRBV7-2	TRBJ2-7	12	ASSSGTGGYEQY
TRBV6-6	TRBJ1-5	11	ASSHRYYQPQH
TRBV6-5	TRBJ2-7	11	ASTGTEYYEQY
TRBV2	TRBJ2-2	11	ASRDYLDGELF
TRBV7-9	TRBJ2-3	14	ASSLQSAGRTDTQY
TRBV7-9	TRBJ1-5	12	ASSFTGFNQPQH